This entry lists 18 T cell receptor beta chains sequenced from one sample in a study of control samples from healthy donors and cancer patients. Sequencing used immunoSEQ multiplex PCR; TCRdb keeps in-frame clones, though not all of them. This sample has some 28,000 clones, with about 86% found just once. Sequencing used PBMCs. These receptors were collected from a woman aged 35 to 49 with lung cancer.

The chain has TRBV6-1 and TRBJ2-6; D unresolved. The CDR3 extends over 14 amino acids. The germline gives CDR1 MNHNS, CDR2 SASEGT. The V and J ends lost 8 bases and 4 bases respectively, with 12 bases between them. Here the CDR3 reads CASGLITGANVLTF. CDR3 nucleotides: TGTGCCAGCGGCCTTATCACCGGGGCCAACGTCCTGACTTTC.

This rearrangement joins TRBV5-6 to TRBJ1-3; maybe TRBD1 (5 bases). The CDR3 spans 17 residues. Germline CDR1 reads SGHDT; CDR2 reads YYEEEE. V was trimmed by 0 bases and J by 0 bases, leaving 13 bases between them. The CDR3 bases are TGTGCCAGCAGCTTGGTGACAGACTACAACTCTGGAAACACCATATATTTT. Protein: CASSLVTDYNSGNTIYF.

This clone was seen a few times. CDR3 nucleotide sequence: TGTGCCAGCAGCCAAGATGACCGGTTCCAAGAGACCCAGTACTTC. Protein: CASSQDDRFQETQYF. V gene TRBV4-2 combines with J gene TRBJ2-5; D unclear. From germline, CDR1 is LGHNA and CDR2 YNFKEQ. V gave up 0 bases and J gave up 1 base, with 9 bases separating them. The CDR3 consists of 15 residues.

The V and J genes are TRBV4-1 and TRBJ2-1; the D call may be TRBD1 or TRBD2 (5 bases each). Germline loops: CDR1 MGHRA, CDR2 YSYEKL. The CDR3 extends over 13 amino acids. The V gene lost 0 bases and the J gene lost 12 bases, with 12 bases spanning the gap. The CDR3 bases are TGCGCCAGCAGCCAAGATGAGGGGCTCGGGCAGTTCTTC. Amino acid sequence: CASSQDEGLGQFF.

The V and J genes are TRBV19 and TRBJ2-7, with D perhaps assigned TRBD1 or TRBD2 (5 bases each). In germline, CDR1 is LNHDA, CDR2 SQIVND (reference sequence). The CDR3 covers 14 residues. Trimming cost V 3 bases and J 3 bases, with 12 bases left between them. The CDR3 loop is CASSIGTEDYEQYF. The CDR3 coding sequence is TGTGCCAGTAGTATTGGGACCGAAGACTACGAGCAGTACTTC.

This rearrangement joins TRBV24-1 to TRBJ2-3; D unclear. The V gene's germline CDR1 is KGHDR and CDR2 SFDVKD. V was shortened by 5 bases and J by 4 bases, with 6 bases between the two germline ends. This CDR3 region has 12 residues. CDR3 protein: CATSGQPDTQYF. CDR3 coding DNA: TGTGCCACCAGTGGTCAACCAGATACGCAGTATTTT.

V is TRBV11-2 and J is TRBJ1-1, with D possibly being TRBD1 (5 bases). The germline CDR1 and CDR2 sequences are SGHAT and FQNNGV. The CDR3 sequence is 17 residues long. The germline V and J ends were trimmed by 6 bases and 0 bases, with 20 bases remaining between them. CDR3 DNA sequence: TGTGCCAGCAGTCTGTTGGCGGGTGCAGGGATGAACACTGAAGCTTTCTTT. Protein sequence: CASSLLAGAGMNTEAFF.

The V call is TRBV28, the J call TRBJ2-7; 11 bases are a match to TRBD2. V was clipped by 6 bases and J by 4 bases; unmatched bases: 11. The CDR3 contains 16 residues. Germline V gene sequence: CDR1 MDHEN, CDR2 SYDVKM. The CDR3 spells CASSRGLAVLSYEQYF. DNA of the CDR3: TGTGCCAGCAGCAGGGGACTAGCGGTACTCAGTTACGAGCAGTACTTC.

This clone was observed once. The chain links TRBV7-3 to TRBJ2-3; 10 positions agree with TRBD2. Germline CDR1 SGHTA, CDR2 FQGTGA. Losses at the gene ends were 4 bases for V and 6 bases for J; bases not matched to a gene: 4. This CDR3 spans 14 amino acids. The CDR3 protein is CASSSLAGVDTQYF. CDR3 nucleotides: TGTGCCAGCAGCTCTCTAGCGGGGGTTGATACGCAGTATTTT.

V is TRBV11-3 and J is TRBJ2-2, with TRBD2 matching over 14 bases. Trimming at V came to 4 bases and at J to 3 bases, leaving 4 bases not matched to a gene. The CDR3 length is 17 residues. The germline gives CDR1 SGHNT, CDR2 YENEEA. This CDR3 is CASSSGLAGAYTGELFF. The CDR3 coding sequence is TGTGCCAGCAGCTCGGGACTAGCGGGGGCCTACACCGGGGAGCTGTTTTTT.

This rearrangement joins TRBV9 to TRBJ2-5; no firm D call. The CDR3 is 16 amino acids. Trimming took 0 bases from V and 4 from J, leaving 16 bases between them. Germline assignment: CDR1 SGDLS and CDR2 YYNGEE. CDR3 loop: CASSVGAGGGPETQYF. Here the CDR3 DNA reads TGTGCCAGCAGCGTAGGGGCAGGCGGCGGCCCAGAGACCCAGTACTTC.

The chain combines TRBV21-1 with TRBJ1-6; the table's D call, TRBD1, has no DNA check behind it. TRBV21-1 is a pseudogene segment. The CDR3 is made up of 19 amino acids. The CDR3 spells CASSKALGSAGQGNSPLHF. DNA of the CDR3: TGTGCCAGCAGCAAAGCGCTGGGATCGGCAGGACAGGGGAATTCACCCCTCCACTTT.

The chain has TRBV28 and TRBJ1-1, with TRBD1 matching 8 bases. V shed 6 bases, J shed 2 bases, and the junction held 5 bases outside the gene matches. CDR3 size: 14 residues. The germline V gene has CDR1 MDHEN and CDR2 SYDVKM. In DNA, the CDR3 is TGTGCCAGCAGATCGGACAGGGTCAACACTGAAGCTTTCTTT. Its translation is CASRSDRVNTEAFF.

The chain recombines TRBV30 with TRBJ1-1, with D perhaps TRBD1 (5 bases). CDR1 is GTSNPN, CDR2 SVGIG, per germline (reference sequence). This CDR3 is built from 12 residues. The V and J ends lost 3 bases and 6 bases respectively, with 11 bases between them. Here the CDR3 DNA reads TGTGCCTGGAGGGGATTGGGGGCTGAAGCTTTCTTT. Protein product: CAWRGLGAEAFF.

The chain links TRBV4-1 to TRBJ2-7, with 7 bases identical to TRBD1. Germline CDR1 and CDR2: MGHRA and YSYEKL. The CDR3 is 13 amino acids. The V gene end was trimmed by 3 bases and the J gene end by 5 bases; junction bases not matched to a gene: 4. This chain's CDR3 is CASSQGQFHEQYF. In DNA, the CDR3 is TGCGCCAGCAGCCAGGGACAGTTCCACGAGCAGTACTTC.

The rearrangement joins TRBV11-2 to TRBJ1-2; 9 positions agree with TRBD1. J lost 3 bases, V lost 5 bases, and 10 bases had no gene match. The CDR3 has 16 amino acids. Germline CDR1 is SGHAT and CDR2 is FQNNGV. CDR3 region: CASSPDRGQGYYGYTF. Written as DNA, the CDR3 is TGTGCCAGCAGCCCAGATAGAGGACAGGGGTACTATGGCTACACCTTC.

This clone was recorded only once. The CDR3 DNA is TGTGCCAGCAGCCCCCCCAGAGACAGAGAAGCTTTCTTT. Translation: CASSPPRDREAFF. This chain uses TRBV28 with TRBJ1-1; possible D gene TRBD1, 5 bases. V was cut by 6 bases and J by 8 bases, with 16 bases left in between. CDR1 is MDHEN and CDR2 is SYDVKM in the germline V gene. This CDR3 comprises 13 residues.

The CDR3 protein is CASSSGWGEDEKLFF. CDR3 in DNA: TGTGCCAGCAGCTCAGGATGGGGGGAAGATGAAAAACTGTTTTTT. V usage is TRBV7-2 and J usage is TRBJ1-4; D may be TRBD1 (5 bases). Deletions cut 4 bases from V and 6 bases from J, with 15 bases between. The CDR3 is 15 residues long. The germline gives CDR1 SGHTA, CDR2 FQGNSA.